This T cell receptor beta chain originates from a study of blood T cell repertoires in COVID-19. Study-wide background: T cells, B-cell-depleted T cells, or PBMCs provided the cDNA or gDNA that served as material.

Categorization into cohorts depended on clinical history that participants reported. Exposed volunteers were people who met a COVID-19 case within 2 weeks before study entry. Trimming cost V 4 bases and J 4 bases, with 16 bases left between them. The germline V gene has CDR1 MDHEN and CDR2 SYDVKM. The CDR3 sequence is 15 residues long. Clones were sequenced by immunoSEQ multiplex PCR, and TCRdb holds only the in-frame ones, with some missing. Of 280,000 or so clones in the sample, just under 90% were seen once. The genes are TRBV28 and TRBJ1-2; D perhaps matches TRBD1 (6 bases). Material for sequencing was PBMCs or T cells enriched from blood (not recorded which). The clonotype comes from a woman in her forties or fifties who had been exposed to COVID-19. The CDR3 here is CASSSGGRSLYGYTF. In DNA, the CDR3 is TGTGCCAGCAGTTCCGGGGGGCGCTCCCTCTATGGCTACACCTTC.